This TCR beta chain came from a study of blood T cell repertoires in COVID-19. Study overall: Spain, Italy and the United States supplied samples that represented acute and convalescent COVID-19.

This CDR3 region has 14 residues. From germline, CDR1 is SQVTM and CDR2 ANQGSEA. The ends lost 6 bases at V and 0 bases at J; junction bases unmatched: 5. Assay: immunoSEQ multiplex PCR; the TCRdb copy retains only in-frame clones and omits some. This table holds about 140,000 clones, over 75% found once. The gene calls are TRBV29-1 and TRBJ2-1, with 7 bases lining up with TRBD2. Sequenced input: peripheral blood. This sequence was found in a woman aged 50 to 65 with acute or convalescent COVID-19. The DNA for the CDR3 is TGCAGCGTGGAAAGCGGGGACTCCTACAATGAGCAGTTCTTC. It yields the protein CSVESGDSYNEQFF.